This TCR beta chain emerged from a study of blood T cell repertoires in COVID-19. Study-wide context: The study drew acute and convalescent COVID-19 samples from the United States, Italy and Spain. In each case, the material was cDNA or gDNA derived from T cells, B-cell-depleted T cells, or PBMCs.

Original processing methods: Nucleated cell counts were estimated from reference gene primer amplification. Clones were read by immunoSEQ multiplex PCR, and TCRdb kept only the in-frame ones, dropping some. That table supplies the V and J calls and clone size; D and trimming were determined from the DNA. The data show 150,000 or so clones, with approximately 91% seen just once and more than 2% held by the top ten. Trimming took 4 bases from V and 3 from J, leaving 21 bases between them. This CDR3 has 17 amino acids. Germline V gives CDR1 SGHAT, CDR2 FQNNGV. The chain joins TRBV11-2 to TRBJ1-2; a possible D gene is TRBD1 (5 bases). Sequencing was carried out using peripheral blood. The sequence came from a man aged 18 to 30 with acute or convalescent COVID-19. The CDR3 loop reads CASSSQRQTLLYYGYTF. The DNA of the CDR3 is TGTGCCAGCAGCTCCCAACGACAGACCCTCTTATACTATGGCTACACCTTC.